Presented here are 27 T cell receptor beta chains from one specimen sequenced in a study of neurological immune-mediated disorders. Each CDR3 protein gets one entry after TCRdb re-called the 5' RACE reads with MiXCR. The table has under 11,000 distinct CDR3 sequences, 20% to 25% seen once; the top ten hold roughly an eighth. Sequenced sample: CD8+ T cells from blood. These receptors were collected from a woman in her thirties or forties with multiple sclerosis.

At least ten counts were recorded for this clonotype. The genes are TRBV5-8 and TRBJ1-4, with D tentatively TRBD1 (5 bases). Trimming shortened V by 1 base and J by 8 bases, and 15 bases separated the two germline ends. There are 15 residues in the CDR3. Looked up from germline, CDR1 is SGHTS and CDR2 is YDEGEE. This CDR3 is CASSLSSGWGEKLFF. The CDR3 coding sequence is TGTGCCAGCAGCTTGTCGTCGGGCTGGGGGGAAAAACTGTTTTTT. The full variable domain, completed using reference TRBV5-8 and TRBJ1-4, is EAGVTQSPTHLIKTRGQQATLRCSPISGHTSVYWYQQALGLGLQFLLWYDEGEERNRGNFPPRFSGRQFPNYSSELNVNALELEDSALYLCASSLSSGWGEKLFFGSGTQLSVL.

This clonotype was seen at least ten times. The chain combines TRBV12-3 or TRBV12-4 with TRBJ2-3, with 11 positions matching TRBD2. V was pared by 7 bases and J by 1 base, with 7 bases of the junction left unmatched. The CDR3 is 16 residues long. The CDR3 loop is CASTLGTSGGTDTQYF. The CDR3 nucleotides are TGTGCCAGCACCCTCGGGACTAGCGGAGGCACAGATACGCAGTATTTT.

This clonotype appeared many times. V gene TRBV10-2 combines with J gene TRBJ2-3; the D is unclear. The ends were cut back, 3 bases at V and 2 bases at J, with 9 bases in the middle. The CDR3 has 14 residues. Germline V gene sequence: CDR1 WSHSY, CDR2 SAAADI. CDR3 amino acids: CASSDSEFTDTQYF. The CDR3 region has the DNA TGCGCCAGCAGTGACTCGGAGTTCACAGATACGCAGTATTTT.

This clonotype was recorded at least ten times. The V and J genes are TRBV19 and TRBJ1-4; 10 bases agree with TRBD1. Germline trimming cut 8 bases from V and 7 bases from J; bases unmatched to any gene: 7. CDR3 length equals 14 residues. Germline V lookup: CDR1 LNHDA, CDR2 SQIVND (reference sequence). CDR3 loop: CASGDRGRSEKLFF. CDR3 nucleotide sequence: TGTGCCAGTGGTGACAGGGGGCGAAGTGAAAAACTGTTTTTT.

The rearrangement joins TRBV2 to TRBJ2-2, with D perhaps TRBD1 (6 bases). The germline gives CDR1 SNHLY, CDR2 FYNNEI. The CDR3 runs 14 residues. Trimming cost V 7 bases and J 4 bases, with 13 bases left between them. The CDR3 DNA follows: TGTGCCAGCACCACTACAGGGTCCACCGGGGAGCTGTTTTTT. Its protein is CASTTTGSTGELFF. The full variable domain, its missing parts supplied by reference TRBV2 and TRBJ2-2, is EPEVTQTPSHQVTQMGQEVILRCVPISNHLYFYWYRQILGQKVEFLVSFYNNEISEKSEIFDDQFSVERPDGSNFTLKIRSTKLEDSAMYFCASTTTGSTGELFFGEGSRLTVL.

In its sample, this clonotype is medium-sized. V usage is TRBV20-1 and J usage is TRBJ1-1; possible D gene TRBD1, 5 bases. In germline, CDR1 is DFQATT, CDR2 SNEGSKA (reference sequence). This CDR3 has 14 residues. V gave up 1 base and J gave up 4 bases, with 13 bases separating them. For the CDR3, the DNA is TGCAGTGCTAGAGTTCCTAGGAGGGGCACTGAAGCTTTCTTT. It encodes CSARVPRRGTEAFF.

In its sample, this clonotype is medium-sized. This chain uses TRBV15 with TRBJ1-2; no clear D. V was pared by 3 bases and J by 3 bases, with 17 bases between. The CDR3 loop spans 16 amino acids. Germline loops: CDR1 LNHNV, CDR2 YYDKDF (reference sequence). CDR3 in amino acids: CATSSPLGSGDYGYTF. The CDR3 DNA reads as TGTGCCACCAGCAGCCCTTTGGGGAGTGGGGACTATGGCTACACCTTC.

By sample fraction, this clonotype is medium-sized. DNA of the CDR3: TGTGCCAGCAGCGGACTAGCGGGGGTCGCGAACACCGGGGAGCTGTTTTTT. Amino acid sequence: CASSGLAGVANTGELFF. The chain uses TRBV9 and TRBJ2-2, with 12 positions matching TRBD2. V shed 3 bases and J 0 bases; nucleotides not matched to a gene: 3. Germline V gene sequence: CDR1 SGDLS, CDR2 YYNGEE. The CDR3 is made up of 17 amino acids.

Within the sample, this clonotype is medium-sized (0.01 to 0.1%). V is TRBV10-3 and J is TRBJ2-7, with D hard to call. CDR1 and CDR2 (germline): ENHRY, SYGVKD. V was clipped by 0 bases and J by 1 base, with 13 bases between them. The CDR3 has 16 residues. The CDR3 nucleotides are TGTGCCATCAGTGAGTCGTTAAGCACTCTTTCCTACGAGCAGTACTTC. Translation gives CAISESLSTLSYEQYF.

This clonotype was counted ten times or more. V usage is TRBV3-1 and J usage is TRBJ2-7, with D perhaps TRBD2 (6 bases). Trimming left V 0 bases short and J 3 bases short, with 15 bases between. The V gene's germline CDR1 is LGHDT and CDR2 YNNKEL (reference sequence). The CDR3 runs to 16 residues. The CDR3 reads CASSQDSGSSSYEQYF. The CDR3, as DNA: TGTGCCAGCAGCCAAGATAGCGGCAGTTCAAGCTACGAGCAGTACTTC.

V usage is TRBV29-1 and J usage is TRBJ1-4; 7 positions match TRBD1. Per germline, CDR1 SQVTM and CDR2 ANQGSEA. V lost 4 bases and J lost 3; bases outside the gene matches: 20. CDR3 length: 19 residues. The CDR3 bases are TGCAGCGTTGTAGACCGGGACAGCGGAACATTGGGGGCTAATGAAAAACTGTTTTTT. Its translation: CSVVDRDSGTLGANEKLFF.

This chain's CDR3 is CASSLGTGSETQYF. The CDR3 DNA reads TGCGCCAGCAGCTTGGGGACAGGATCGGAGACCCAGTACTTC. The genes are TRBV5-1 and TRBJ2-5, with 7 bases matching TRBD1. V lost 0 bases to trimming and J lost 5 bases; unmatched junction nucleotides: 4. This CDR3 is 14 amino acids long. The germline gives CDR1 SGHRS, CDR2 YFSETQ.

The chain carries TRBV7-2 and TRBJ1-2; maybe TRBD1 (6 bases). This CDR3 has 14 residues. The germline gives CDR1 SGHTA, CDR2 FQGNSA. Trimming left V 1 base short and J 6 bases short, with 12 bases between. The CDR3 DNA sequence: TGTGCCAGCAGCTTAGGGTGGGCAGGGGATGGCTACACCTTC. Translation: CASSLGWAGDGYTF. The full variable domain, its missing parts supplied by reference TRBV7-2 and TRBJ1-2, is GAGVSQSPSNKVTEKGKDVELRCDPISGHTALYWYRQSLGQGLEFLIYFQGNSAPDKSGLPSDRFSAERTGGSVSTLTIQRTQQEDSAVYLCASSLGWAGDGYTFGSGTRLTVV.

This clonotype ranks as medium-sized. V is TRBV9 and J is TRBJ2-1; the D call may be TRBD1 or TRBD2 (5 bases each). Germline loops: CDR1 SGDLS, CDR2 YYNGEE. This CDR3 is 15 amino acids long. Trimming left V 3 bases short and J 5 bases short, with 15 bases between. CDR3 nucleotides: TGTGCCAGCAGCGGTATCGGGACGGCACACAATGAGCAGTTCTTC. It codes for CASSGIGTAHNEQFF.

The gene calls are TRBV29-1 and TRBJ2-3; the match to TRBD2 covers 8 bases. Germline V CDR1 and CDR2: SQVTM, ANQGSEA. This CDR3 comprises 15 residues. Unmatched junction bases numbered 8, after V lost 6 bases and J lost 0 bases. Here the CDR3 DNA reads TGCAGCGTCCGACTAGCGTCTACTAGCACAGATACGCAGTATTTT. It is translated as CSVRLASTSTDTQYF.

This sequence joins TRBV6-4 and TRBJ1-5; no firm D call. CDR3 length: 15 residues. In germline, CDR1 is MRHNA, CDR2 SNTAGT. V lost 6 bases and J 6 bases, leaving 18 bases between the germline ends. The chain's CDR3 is CASSPLGFVIQPQHF. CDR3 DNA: TGTGCCAGCAGCCCGTTGGGGTTTGTAATTCAGCCCCAGCATTTT.

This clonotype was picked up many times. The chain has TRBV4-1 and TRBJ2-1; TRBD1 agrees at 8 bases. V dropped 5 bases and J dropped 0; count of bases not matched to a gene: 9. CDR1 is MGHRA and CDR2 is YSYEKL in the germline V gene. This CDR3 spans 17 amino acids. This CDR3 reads CASSLLWTGSSYNEQFF. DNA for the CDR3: TGCGCCAGCAGCTTACTTTGGACAGGGAGCTCCTACAATGAGCAGTTCTTC.

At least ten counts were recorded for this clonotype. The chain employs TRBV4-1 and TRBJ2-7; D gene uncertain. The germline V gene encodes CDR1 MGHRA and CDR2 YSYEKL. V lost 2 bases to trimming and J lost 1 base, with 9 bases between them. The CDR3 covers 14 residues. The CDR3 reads CASSQFDGSYEQYF. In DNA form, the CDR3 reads TGCGCCAGCAGCCAATTTGACGGATCCTACGAGCAGTACTTC.

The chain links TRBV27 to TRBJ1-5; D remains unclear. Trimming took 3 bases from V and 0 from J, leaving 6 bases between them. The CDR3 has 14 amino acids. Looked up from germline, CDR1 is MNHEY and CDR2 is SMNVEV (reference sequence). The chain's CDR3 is CASSLALSNQPQHF. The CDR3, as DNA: TGTGCCAGCAGTTTGGCTCTTAGCAATCAGCCCCAGCATTTT.

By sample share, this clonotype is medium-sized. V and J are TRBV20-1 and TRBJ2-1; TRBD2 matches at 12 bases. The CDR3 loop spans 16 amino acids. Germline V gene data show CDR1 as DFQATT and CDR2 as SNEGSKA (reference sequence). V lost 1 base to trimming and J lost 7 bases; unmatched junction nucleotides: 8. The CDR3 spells CSARAFPLAGGNEQFF. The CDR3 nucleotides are TGCAGTGCTAGAGCATTCCCACTAGCGGGGGGAAATGAGCAGTTCTTC.

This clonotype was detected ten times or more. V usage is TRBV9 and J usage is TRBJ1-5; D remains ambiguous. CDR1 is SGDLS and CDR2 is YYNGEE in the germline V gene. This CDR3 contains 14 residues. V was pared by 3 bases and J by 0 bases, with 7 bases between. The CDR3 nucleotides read TGTGCCAGCAGCGCCGGGGATAGCAATCAGCCCCAGCATTTT. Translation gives CASSAGDSNQPQHF.

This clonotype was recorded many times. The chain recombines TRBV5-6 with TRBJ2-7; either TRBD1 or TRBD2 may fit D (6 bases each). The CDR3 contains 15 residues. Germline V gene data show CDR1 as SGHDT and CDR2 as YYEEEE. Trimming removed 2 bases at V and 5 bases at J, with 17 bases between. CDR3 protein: CASSFGWGAGNEQYF. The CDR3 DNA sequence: TGTGCCAGCAGCTTCGGATGGGGGGCTGGGAACGAGCAGTACTTC.

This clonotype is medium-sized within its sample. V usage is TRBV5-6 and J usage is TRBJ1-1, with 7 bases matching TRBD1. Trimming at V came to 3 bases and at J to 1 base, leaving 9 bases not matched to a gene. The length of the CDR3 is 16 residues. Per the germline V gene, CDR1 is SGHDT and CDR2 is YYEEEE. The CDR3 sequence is CASSSRSGGWNTEAFF. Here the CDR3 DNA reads TGTGCCAGCAGCTCACGCTCAGGGGGTTGGAACACTGAAGCTTTCTTT.

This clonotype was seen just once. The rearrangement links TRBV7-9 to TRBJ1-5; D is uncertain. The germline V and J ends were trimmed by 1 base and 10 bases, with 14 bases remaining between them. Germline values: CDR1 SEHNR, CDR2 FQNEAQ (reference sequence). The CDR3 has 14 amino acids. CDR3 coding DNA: TGTGCCAGCAGCTTAGGGACGACGGTTATACCCCAGCATTTT. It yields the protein CASSLGTTVIPQHF.

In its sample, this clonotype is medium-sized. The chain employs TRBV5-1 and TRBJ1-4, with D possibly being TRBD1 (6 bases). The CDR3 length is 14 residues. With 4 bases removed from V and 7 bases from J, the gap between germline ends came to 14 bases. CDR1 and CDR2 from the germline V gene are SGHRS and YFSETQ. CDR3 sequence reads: CASSLTGLGEKLFF. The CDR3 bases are TGCGCCAGCAGCCTCACAGGGTTAGGTGAAAAACTGTTTTTT.

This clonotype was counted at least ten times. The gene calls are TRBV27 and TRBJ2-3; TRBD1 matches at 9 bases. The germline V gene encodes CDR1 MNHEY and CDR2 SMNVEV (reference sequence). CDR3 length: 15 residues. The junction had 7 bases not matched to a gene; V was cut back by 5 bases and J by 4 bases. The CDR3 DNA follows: TGTGCCAGCAGTCCCGGGACAGGGTACCCAGATACGCAGTATTTT. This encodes CASSPGTGYPDTQYF.

The CDR3 DNA reads as TGTGCCAGCGGATACCTCAGGGGTTTGTTCCAAGAGACCCAGTACTTC. Residues: CASGYLRGLFQETQYF. The chain couples TRBV21-1 to TRBJ2-5; no check of the table's D call, TRBD1, against the DNA was made. TRBV21-1 is noted as a pseudogene. The CDR3 extends over 16 amino acids.